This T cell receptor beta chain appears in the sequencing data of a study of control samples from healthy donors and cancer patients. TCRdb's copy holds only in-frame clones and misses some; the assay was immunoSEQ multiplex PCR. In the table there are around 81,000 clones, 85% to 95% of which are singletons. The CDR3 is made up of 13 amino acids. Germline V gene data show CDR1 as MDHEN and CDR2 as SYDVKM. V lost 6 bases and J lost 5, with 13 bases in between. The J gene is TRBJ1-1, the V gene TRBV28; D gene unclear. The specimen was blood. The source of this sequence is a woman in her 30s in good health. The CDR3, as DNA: TGTGCCAGCAGAAATCTCTATGGAACTGAAGCTTTCTTT. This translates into CASRNLYGTEAFF.